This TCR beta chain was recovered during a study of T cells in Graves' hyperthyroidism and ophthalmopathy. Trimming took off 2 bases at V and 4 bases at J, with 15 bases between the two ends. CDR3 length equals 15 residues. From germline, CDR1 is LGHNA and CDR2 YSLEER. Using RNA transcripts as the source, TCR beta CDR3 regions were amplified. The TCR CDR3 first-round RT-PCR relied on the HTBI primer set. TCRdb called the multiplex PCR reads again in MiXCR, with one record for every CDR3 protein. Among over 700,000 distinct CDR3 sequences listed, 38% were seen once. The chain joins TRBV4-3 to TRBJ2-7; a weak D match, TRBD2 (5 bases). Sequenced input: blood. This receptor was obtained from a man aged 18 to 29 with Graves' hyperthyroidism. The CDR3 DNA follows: TGCGCCAGCAGCCAACGGCGGGTAAACGAATACGAGCAGTACTTC. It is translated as CASSQRRVNEYEQYF.